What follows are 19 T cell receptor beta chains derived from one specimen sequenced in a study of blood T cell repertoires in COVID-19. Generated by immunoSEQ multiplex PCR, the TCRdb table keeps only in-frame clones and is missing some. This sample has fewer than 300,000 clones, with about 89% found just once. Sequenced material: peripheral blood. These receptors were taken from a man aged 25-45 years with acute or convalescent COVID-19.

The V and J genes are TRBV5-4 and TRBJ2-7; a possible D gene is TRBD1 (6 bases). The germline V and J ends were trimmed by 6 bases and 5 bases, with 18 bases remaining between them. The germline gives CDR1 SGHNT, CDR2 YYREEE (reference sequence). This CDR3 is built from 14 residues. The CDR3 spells CASTSWGTNHEQYF. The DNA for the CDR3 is TGTGCCAGCACATCCTGGGGGACAAACCACGAGCAGTACTTC.

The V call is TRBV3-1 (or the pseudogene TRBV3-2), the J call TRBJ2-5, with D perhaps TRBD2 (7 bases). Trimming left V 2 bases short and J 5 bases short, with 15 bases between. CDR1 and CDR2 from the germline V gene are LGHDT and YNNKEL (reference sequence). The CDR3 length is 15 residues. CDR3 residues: CASSQNRGAPETQYF. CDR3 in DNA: TGTGCCAGCAGCCAAAATCGGGGGGCCCCGGAGACCCAGTACTTC.

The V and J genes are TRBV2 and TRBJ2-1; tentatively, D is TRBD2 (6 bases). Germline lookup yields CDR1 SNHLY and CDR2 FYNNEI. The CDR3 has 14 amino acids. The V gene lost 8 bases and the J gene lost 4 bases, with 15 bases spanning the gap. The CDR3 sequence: CASSPGAHYNEQFF. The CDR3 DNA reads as TGTGCCAGCTCCCCGGGAGCGCATTACAATGAGCAGTTCTTC. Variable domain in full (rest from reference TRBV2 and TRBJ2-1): EPEVTQTPSHQVTQMGQEVILRCVPISNHLYFYWYRQILGQKVEFLVSFYNNEISEKSEIFDDQFSVERPDGSNFTLKIRSTKLEDSAMYFCASSPGAHYNEQFFGPGTRLTVL.

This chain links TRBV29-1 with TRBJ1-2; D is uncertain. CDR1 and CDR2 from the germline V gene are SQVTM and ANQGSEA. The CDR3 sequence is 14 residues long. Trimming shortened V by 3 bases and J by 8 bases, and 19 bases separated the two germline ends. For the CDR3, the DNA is TGCAGCGTTGAGAATTTCGGACGGGCGGGAGGCTACACCTTC. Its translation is CSVENFGRAGGYTF.

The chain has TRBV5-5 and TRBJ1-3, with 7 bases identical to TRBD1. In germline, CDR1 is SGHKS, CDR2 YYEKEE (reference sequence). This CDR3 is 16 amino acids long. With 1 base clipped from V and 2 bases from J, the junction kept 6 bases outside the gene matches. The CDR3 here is CASSLRDSRTGNTIYF. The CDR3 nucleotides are TGTGCCAGCAGCTTGCGGGACAGTAGAACTGGAAACACCATATATTTT.

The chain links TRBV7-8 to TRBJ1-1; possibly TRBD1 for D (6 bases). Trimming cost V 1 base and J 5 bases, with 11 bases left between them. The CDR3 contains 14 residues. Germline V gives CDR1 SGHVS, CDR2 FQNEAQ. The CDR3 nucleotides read TGTGCCAGCAGCTTAGATCGACAGGCAACTGAAGCTTTCTTT. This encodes CASSLDRQATEAFF.

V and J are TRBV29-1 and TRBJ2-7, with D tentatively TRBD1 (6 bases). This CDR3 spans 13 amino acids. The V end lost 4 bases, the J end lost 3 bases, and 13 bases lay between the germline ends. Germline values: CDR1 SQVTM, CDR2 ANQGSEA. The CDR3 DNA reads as TGCAGCGTTGTGGATACAGGGTTCTACGAGCAGTACTTC. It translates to CSVVDTGFYEQYF.

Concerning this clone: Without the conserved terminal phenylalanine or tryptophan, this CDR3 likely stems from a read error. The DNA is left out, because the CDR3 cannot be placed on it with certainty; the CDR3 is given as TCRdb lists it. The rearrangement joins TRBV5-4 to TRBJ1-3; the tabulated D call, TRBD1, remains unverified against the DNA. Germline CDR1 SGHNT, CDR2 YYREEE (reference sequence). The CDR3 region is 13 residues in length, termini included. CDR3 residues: CASSFGTGITADG.

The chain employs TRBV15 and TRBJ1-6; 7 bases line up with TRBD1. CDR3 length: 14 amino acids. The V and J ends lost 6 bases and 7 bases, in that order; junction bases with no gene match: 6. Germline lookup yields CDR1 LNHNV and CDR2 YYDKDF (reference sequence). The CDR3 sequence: CATSRDSKNSPLHF. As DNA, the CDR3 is TGTGCCACCAGTAGGGACAGTAAAAATTCACCCCTCCACTTT.

The CDR3 reads CASTSARTGGAVGYTF. The CDR3 DNA follows: TGTGCCAGCACTTCTGCTCGGACAGGGGGCGCGGTGGGCTACACCTTC. The gene calls are TRBV28 and TRBJ1-2; 11 bases match TRBD1. After removal of 7 bases from V and 8 bases from J, the junction contained 15 bases not matched to a gene. The CDR3 extends over 16 amino acids. Germline-derived CDR1 and CDR2 are MDHEN and SYDVKM.

The DNA of the CDR3 is TGTGCCAGCAGCCAACAGGGGGTGTATGGCTACACCTTC. Translating gives CASSQQGVYGYTF. The rearrangement uses TRBV9 and TRBJ1-2; 8 bases match TRBD1. Trimming removed 4 bases from V and 5 bases from J; junction bases left unmatched: 4. This CDR3 region has 13 residues. Looked up from germline, CDR1 is SGDLS and CDR2 is YYNGEE.

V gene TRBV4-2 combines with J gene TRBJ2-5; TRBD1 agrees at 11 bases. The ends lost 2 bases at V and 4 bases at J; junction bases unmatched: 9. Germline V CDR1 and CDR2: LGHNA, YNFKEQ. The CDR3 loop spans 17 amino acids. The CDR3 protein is CASSQTNGQGAGETQYF. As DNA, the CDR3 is TGTGCCAGCAGCCAAACGAACGGACAGGGGGCCGGAGAGACCCAGTACTTC.

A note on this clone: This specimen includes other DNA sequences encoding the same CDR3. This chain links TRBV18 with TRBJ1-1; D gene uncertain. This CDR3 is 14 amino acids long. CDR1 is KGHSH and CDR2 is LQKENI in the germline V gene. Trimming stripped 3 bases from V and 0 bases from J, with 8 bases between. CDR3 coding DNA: TGTGCCAGCTCACCCGCTATTATGAACACTGAAGCTTTCTTT. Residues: CASSPAIMNTEAFF.

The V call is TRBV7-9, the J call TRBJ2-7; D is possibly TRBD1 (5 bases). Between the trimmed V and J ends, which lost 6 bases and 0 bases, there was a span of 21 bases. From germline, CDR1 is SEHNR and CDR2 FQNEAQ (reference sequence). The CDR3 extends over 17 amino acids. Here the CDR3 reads CASRRTGADTLSYEQYF. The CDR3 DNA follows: TGTGCCAGCAGGAGAACTGGGGCGGACACCCTCTCCTACGAGCAGTACTTC.

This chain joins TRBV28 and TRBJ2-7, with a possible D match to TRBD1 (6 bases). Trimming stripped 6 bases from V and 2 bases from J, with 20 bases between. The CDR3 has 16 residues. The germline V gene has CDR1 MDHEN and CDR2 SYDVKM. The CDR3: CASRRRWTVLTYEQYF. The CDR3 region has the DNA TGTGCCAGCAGGCGGAGGTGGACAGTCCTTACCTACGAGCAGTACTTC.

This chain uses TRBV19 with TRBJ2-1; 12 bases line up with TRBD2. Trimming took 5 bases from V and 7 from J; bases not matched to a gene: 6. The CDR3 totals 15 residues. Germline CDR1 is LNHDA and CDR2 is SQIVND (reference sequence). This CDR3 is CASSPKGLAGNEQFF. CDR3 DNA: TGTGCCAGTAGTCCCAAAGGACTAGCGGGGAATGAGCAGTTCTTC.

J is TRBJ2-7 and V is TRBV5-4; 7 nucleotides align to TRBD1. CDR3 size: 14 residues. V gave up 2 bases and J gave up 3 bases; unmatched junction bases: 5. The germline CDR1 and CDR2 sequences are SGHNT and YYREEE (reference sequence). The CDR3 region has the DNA TGTGCCAGCAGCTTAGAGACAGGGTTCTACGAGCAGTACTTC. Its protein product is CASSLETGFYEQYF.

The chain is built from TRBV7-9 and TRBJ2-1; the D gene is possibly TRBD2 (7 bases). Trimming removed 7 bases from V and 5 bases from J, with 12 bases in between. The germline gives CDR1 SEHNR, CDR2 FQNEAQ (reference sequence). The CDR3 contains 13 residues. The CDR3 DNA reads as TGTGCCAGCATTACGGGGGGCCACAATGAGCAGTTCTTC. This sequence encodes CASITGGHNEQFF.

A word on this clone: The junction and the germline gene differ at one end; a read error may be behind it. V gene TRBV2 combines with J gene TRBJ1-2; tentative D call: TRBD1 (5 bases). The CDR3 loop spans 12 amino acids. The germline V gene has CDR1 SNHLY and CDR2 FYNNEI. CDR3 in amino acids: CASKWGDYGYTF. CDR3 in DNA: TGTGCCAGCAAATGGGGGGACTACGGCTACACCTTC.